This paragraph reports one TCR beta chain. The data were taken from a study of monozygotic twins with inflammatory bowel disease. Template switching introduced UMIs that contain a 6-nucleotide sample barcode. Reprocessing the 5' RACE reads, TCRdb reports a single entry for every CDR3 protein and omits DNA. The table counts about 300,000 distinct CDR3 sequences; 5.6% lies in the top ten. Whole-blood RNA isolation (total RNA) proceeded without T cell sorting. Per the germline V gene, CDR1 is SGHDT and CDR2 is YYEEEE. This CDR3 spans 13 amino acids. Specimen: blood. The sequence derives from a human donor with ulcerative colitis or Crohn's disease, or a healthy co-twin of an affected twin (not recorded which). The rearrangement joins TRBV5-6 to TRBJ1-1; with no DNA, the TCRdb D assignment of TRBD1 cannot be verified. The CDR3 is CASTGTGLTEAFF.